This T cell receptor (beta chain) was observed in a study of technical replicates of blood from a handful of donors. Germline assignment: CDR1 SNHLY and CDR2 FYNNEI. V dropped 4 bases and J dropped 0 bases, with 12 bases sitting between them. The CDR3 is 16 residues long. Sequencing used immunoSEQ multiplex PCR; TCRdb keeps in-frame clones, though not all of them. The profile shows 60,000 to 90,000 clones, more than 85% of them singletons. Sequencing was done on a sample of T cells isolated from PBMCs. The chain carries TRBV2 and TRBJ1-4; tentative D call: TRBD1 (6 bases). This TCR derives from a human donor in good health. The CDR3 sequence: CASSARDIATNEKLFF. In DNA, the CDR3 is TGTGCCAGCAGTGCTCGGGACATTGCAACTAATGAAAAACTGTTTTTT.